This T cell receptor beta chain appears in the sequencing data of a study of blood T cells in healthy people across ages. Notes on the study in general: It was held that diversity estimates obtained from one million T cells represented underestimates. With unsorted PBMCs, a conclusive comparison of naive versus antigen-experienced cells was not possible.

A second roughly 7 to 12 cycle PCR used barcoded and J-beta primers. TCRdb re-called the 5' RACE reads with MiXCR, one entry per CDR3 protein. The data hold more than 1 million distinct CDR3 sequences, with 40% to 55% observed a single time. For this clonotype: The target antigen is unknown.

Germline V lookup: CDR1 SNHLY, CDR2 FYNNEI. Trimming cost V 4 bases and J 6 bases; bases outside gene matches: 5. The CDR3 length is 14 residues. Every donor gave 8 to 10 milliliters of peripheral blood. Isolation per sample recovered at least 7 million PBMCs. This chain connects TRBV2 to TRBJ2-2, with 7 bases aligning to TRBD1. The sequenced sample consisted of blood. The sequence derives from a woman aged 60-75 years in good health. CDR3 bases: TGTGCCAGCAGTGGACAGGGTGCCCCCGGGGAGCTGTTTTTT. It specifies CASSGQGAPGELFF.